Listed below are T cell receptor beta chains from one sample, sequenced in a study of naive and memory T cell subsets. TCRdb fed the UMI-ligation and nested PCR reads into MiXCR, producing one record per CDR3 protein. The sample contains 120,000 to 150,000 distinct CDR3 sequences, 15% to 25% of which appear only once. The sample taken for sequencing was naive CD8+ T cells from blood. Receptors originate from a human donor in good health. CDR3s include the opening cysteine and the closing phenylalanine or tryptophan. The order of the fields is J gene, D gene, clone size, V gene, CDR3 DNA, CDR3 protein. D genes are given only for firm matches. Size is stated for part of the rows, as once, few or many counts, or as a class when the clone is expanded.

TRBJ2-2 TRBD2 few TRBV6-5 TGTGCCAGCAGTTACGTTGCGTCTAGCGGGAGTGTCGGGGAGCTGTTTTTT CASSYVASSGSVGELFF
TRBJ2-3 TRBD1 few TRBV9 TGTGCCAGCAGCGCTTCAGGGGGAAGCACAGATACGCAGTATTTT CASSASGGSTDTQYF
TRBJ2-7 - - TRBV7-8 TGTGCCAGCAGCCCCTCGGGTAGCGCGTCCTACGAGCAGTACTTC CASSPSGSASYEQYF
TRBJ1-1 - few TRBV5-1 TGCGCCAGCAGCTACGTTCCGGGACAGAACACTGAAGCTTTCTTT CASSYVPGQNTEAFF
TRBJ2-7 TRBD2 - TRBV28 TGTGCCAGCAGCCTGGGTTGGACTAGGGGAGCCTACGAGCAGTACTTC CASSLGWTRGAYEQYF
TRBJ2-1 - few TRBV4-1 TGCGCCAGCAGCCTAAGCCCGGAGTGGTCCTACAATGAGCAGTTCTTC CASSLSPEWSYNEQFF
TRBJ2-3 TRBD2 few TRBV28 TGTGCCAGCAGTTTATCACTAGCGGGCAGCACAGATACGCAGTATTTT CASSLSLAGSTDTQYF
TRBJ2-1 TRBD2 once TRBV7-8 TGTGCCAGCAGCTCGGGACTAGCGGGAGCTTACTTC CASSSGLAGAYF
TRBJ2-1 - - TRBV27 TGTGCCAGCAGTTTCATCAATGAGCAGTTCTTC CASSFINEQFF
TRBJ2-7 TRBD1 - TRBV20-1 TGCAGTGCCCCCACCGGGACAGGCTACGAGCAGTACTTC CSAPTGTGYEQYF
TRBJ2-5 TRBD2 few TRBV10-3 TGTGCCATCAGTGAGTCGGGGGAAGCGGGAGCGGCAGAGACCCAGTACTTC CAISESGEAGAAETQYF
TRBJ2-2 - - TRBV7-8 TGTGCCAGCACCCCCGAGGGTGGGACCGGGGAGCTGTTTTTT CASTPEGGTGELFF
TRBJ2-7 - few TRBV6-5 TGTGCCAGCAGTTATATCGATGGGAGCGAGCAGTACTTC CASSYIDGSEQYF
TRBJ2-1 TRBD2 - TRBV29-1 TGCAGCGTTCTCGAGACTAGCGGGAACAATGAGCAGTTCTTC CSVLETSGNNEQFF
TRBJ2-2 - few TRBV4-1 TGCGCCAGCAGCCAATCGGTGGGTTACACCGGGGAGCTGTTTTTT CASSQSVGYTGELFF
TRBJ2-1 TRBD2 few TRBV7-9 TGTGCCAGCGGGACTAGCGGGAGTGTTGATGAGCAGTTCTTC CASGTSGSVDEQFF
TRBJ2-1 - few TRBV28 TGTGCCAGCCGCAAAGGCGGTGAGCAGTTCTTC CASRKGGEQFF
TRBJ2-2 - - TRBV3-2 TGTGCCAGCAGCCAAGGGGGGGGAGCGGGAGCTGACGGGGAGCTGTTTTTT CASSQGGGAGADGELFF
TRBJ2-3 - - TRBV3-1 TGTGCCAGCACCGATCCGGCAAGCACAGATACGCAGTATTTT CASTDPASTDTQYF
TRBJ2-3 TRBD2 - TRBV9 TGTGCCAGCAGCGTAGCAGAGCGGGAGGCCACAGATACGCAGTATTTT CASSVAEREATDTQYF
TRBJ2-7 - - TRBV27 TGTGCCAGCAGTTCATCCCACGAGCAGTACTTC CASSSSHEQYF
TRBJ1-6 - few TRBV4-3 TGCGCCAGCAGCCAAGACAGGGCCAATTCACCCCTCCACTTT CASSQDRANSPLHF